These 13 T cell receptor beta chains were sequenced from one sample in a study of blood T cell repertoires in COVID-19. Sequencing used immunoSEQ multiplex PCR; TCRdb keeps in-frame clones, though not all of them. In the table there are some 250,000 clones, 89% of which are singletons. Material: PBMCs or T cells enriched from blood (not recorded which). All receptors come from a woman aged 30 to 39 with acute COVID-19.

The genes are TRBV5-8 and TRBJ2-3; a possible D gene is TRBD2 (7 bases). Germline V gene sequence: CDR1 SGHTS, CDR2 YDEGEE. V lost 1 base to trimming and J lost 7 bases, with 22 bases between them. CDR3 length: 17 amino acids. DNA for the CDR3: TGTGCCAGCAGCTTGTTTTGGGGGGGCAGAACAAGGTATACGCAGTATTTT. Translation gives CASSLFWGGRTRYTQYF. Supplemented by reference TRBV5-8 and TRBJ2-3, the full variable domain reads EAGVTQSPTHLIKTRGQQATLRCSPISGHTSVYWYQQALGLGLQFLLWYDEGEERNRGNFPPRFSGRQFPNYSSELNVNALELEDSALYLCASSLFWGGRTRYTQYFGPGTRLTVL.

This clone was seen a few times. This chain links TRBV27 with TRBJ1-2; a weak D match, TRBD1 (5 bases). This CDR3 has 13 amino acids. CDR1 and CDR2 from the germline V gene are MNHEY and SMNVEV (reference sequence). Trimming stripped 2 bases from V and 7 bases from J, with 11 bases between. CDR3 sequence reads: CASSLRRGAGYTF. DNA of the CDR3: TGTGCCAGCAGTTTACGGAGGGGCGCTGGCTACACCTTC.

The chain links TRBV6-5 to TRBJ2-7, with 7 bases identical to TRBD1. The CDR3 loop spans 15 amino acids. Germline lookup yields CDR1 MNHEY and CDR2 SVGAGI. V was clipped by 6 bases and J by 2 bases; unmatched bases: 10. CDR3 DNA sequence: TGTGCCAGCAGCAATACCGGGACAGCTGCCTACGAGCAGTACTTC. Its translation is CASSNTGTAAYEQYF.

V and J are TRBV5-4 and TRBJ2-2, with D perhaps TRBD1 (6 bases). The length of the CDR3 is 15 residues. Germline V gives CDR1 SGHNT, CDR2 YYREEE (reference sequence). V dropped 4 bases and J dropped 0 bases, with 10 bases sitting between them. The CDR3 loop is CASSRKGANTGELFF. CDR3 nucleotides: TGTGCCAGCAGCCGGAAGGGGGCGAACACCGGGGAGCTGTTTTTT. Combining the CDR3 with reference TRBV5-4 and TRBJ2-2 gives the whole variable domain ETGVTQSPTHLIKTRGQQVTLRCSSQSGHNTVSWYQQALGQGPQFIFQYYREEENGRGNFPPRFSGLQFPNYSSELNVNALELDDSALYLCASSRKGANTGELFFGEGSRLTVL.

The chain has TRBV27 and TRBJ2-1, with a tentative D call TRBD1 (5 bases). V was trimmed by 3 bases and J by 9 bases, leaving 15 bases between them. The CDR3 runs to 14 residues. The germline V gene encodes CDR1 MNHEY and CDR2 SMNVEV (reference sequence). The CDR3 is CASSFGRGHGEQFF. CDR3 nucleotides: TGTGCCAGCAGTTTTGGAAGGGGTCACGGTGAGCAGTTCTTC.

This chain links TRBV11-2 with TRBJ1-1; TRBD1 matches 8 bases. The CDR3 sequence is 14 residues long. Per germline, CDR1 SGHAT and CDR2 FQNNGV. J was trimmed by 4 bases and V by 1 base; bases with no gene match: 2. The CDR3 nucleotides are TGTGCCAGCAGCTTAGCAGGGGGCCGCACTGAAGCTTTCTTT. It translates to CASSLAGGRTEAFF.

The chain joins TRBV4-2 to TRBJ2-7, with 8 bases lining up with TRBD1. The CDR3 covers 18 residues. Germline lookup yields CDR1 LGHNA and CDR2 YNFKEQ. V lost 0 bases and J lost 7; bases outside the gene matches: 17. Written as DNA, the CDR3 is TGTGCCAGCAGCCAAGAATTCTTTGGGACGACAGGGGCGAGGGAGCAGTACTTC. Its protein product is CASSQEFFGTTGAREQYF.

The gene calls are TRBV5-4 and TRBJ2-7; 11 nucleotides align to TRBD2. After removal of 4 bases from V and 2 bases from J, the junction contained 2 bases not matched to a gene. The CDR3 consists of 14 residues. CDR1 SGHNT and CDR2 YYREEE come from the germline V gene (reference sequence). CDR3 loop: CASSSSGGAYEQYF. In DNA, the CDR3 is TGTGCCAGCAGCAGTAGCGGGGGGGCCTACGAGCAGTACTTC.

The chain carries TRBV5-1 and TRBJ1-4; no definite D call. CDR1 SGHRS and CDR2 YFSETQ come from the germline V gene. CDR3 length: 16 residues. V lost 0 bases and J 2 bases, leaving 11 bases between the germline ends. The CDR3 DNA reads as TGCGCCAGCAGCTTGGCCGGAGCGGTCACTAATGAAAAACTGTTTTTT. Encoded protein: CASSLAGAVTNEKLFF. Full variable domain (rest looked up from reference TRBV5-1 and TRBJ1-4): KAGVTQTPRYLIKTRGQQVTLSCSPISGHRSVSWYQQTPGQGLQFLFEYFSETQRNKGNFPGRFSGRQFSNSRSEMNVSTLELGDSALYLCASSLAGAVTNEKLFFGSGTQLSVL.

The chain carries TRBV4-3 and TRBJ2-7; maybe TRBD1 (7 bases). The germline V gene has CDR1 LGHNA and CDR2 YSLEER. The V gene lost 4 bases and the J gene lost 1 base, with 14 bases spanning the gap. This CDR3 contains 15 residues. The DNA of the CDR3 is TGCGCCAGCAGCCCGCTCGCGGGACAGTCCTACGAGCAGTACTTC. The encoded protein is CASSPLAGQSYEQYF.

This chain uses TRBV28 with TRBJ2-5; 12 positions agree with TRBD2. The CDR3 totals 14 residues. Trimming took 6 bases from V and 4 from J; bases not matched to a gene: 3. Germline assignment: CDR1 MDHEN and CDR2 SYDVKM. CDR3 amino acids: CASRRGLAGETQYF. CDR3 nucleotide sequence: TGTGCCAGCAGAAGGGGACTAGCGGGAGAGACCCAGTACTTC.

The chain joins TRBV7-9 to TRBJ2-5; the D gene is possibly TRBD2 (7 bases). This CDR3 has 16 amino acids. From germline, CDR1 is SEHNR and CDR2 FQNEAQ (reference sequence). V dropped 1 base and J dropped 4 bases, with 16 bases sitting between them. CDR3 DNA sequence: TGTGCCAGCAGCTTAGGTGGCGGGGGCACGGCAGAGACCCAGTACTTC. Protein product: CASSLGGGGTAETQYF.

V gene TRBV3-1 (or the pseudogene TRBV3-2) combines with J gene TRBJ1-5; TRBD1 agrees at 9 bases. The CDR3 covers 18 residues. Germline-derived CDR1 and CDR2 are LGHDT and YNNKEL (reference sequence). J gave up 0 bases and V 1 base, and 7 bases lay outside the gene matches. CDR3: CASSQAVGDRDSNQPQHF. The CDR3 DNA is TGTGCCAGCAGCCAAGCGGTAGGGGACAGGGATAGCAATCAGCCCCAGCATTTT.